This is a list of T cell receptor beta chains from one sample in a study of blood T cell dynamics during melanoma immunotherapy. Assay used: immunoSEQ multiplex PCR; TCRdb lists only in-frame clones, some missing. The profile shows about 6,300 clones, around nine tenths of them singletons. The sequences come from cell-free DNA from blood, collected from a patient treated with checkpoint blockade. The receptor source for this set is a human donor with melanoma. Each CDR3 is given with its conserved first and last residue. Fields, in order: J gene, clone size, V gene, D gene, CDR3 protein, CDR3 DNA. D genes are given only for firm matches. Not every row has a clone size; where given, it reads once, few, many or a size class.

J gene: TRBJ2-3
clone size: -
V gene: TRBV9
D gene: -
CDR3 protein: CASSFEGSTDTQYF
CDR3 DNA: TGTGCCAGCAGCTTCGAAGGTAGCACAGATACGCAGTATTTT

J gene: TRBJ1-1
clone size: -
V gene: TRBV10-2
D gene: TRBD1
CDR3 protein: CASMTGQAGYTEAFF
CDR3 DNA: TGCGCCAGCATGACTGGACAGGCCGGGTACACTGAAGCTTTCTTT

J gene: TRBJ1-1
clone size: -
V gene: TRBV6-5
D gene: -
CDR3 protein: CASRLMASITEAFF
CDR3 DNA: TGTGCCAGCAGGCTCATGGCATCAATAACTGAAGCTTTCTTT

J gene: TRBJ1-5
clone size: few
V gene: TRBV4-1
D gene: -
CDR3 protein: CASSQELKGFSDNQPQHF
CDR3 DNA: TGCGCCAGCAGCCAAGAATTGAAGGGTTTTTCGGACAATCAGCCCCAGCATTTT

J gene: TRBJ1-5
clone size: few
V gene: TRBV2
D gene: -
CDR3 protein: CASSEGGNQPQHF
CDR3 DNA: TGTGCCAGCAGTGAAGGGGGTAATCAGCCCCAGCATTTT

J gene: TRBJ2-5
clone size: -
V gene: TRBV7-2
D gene: TRBD1
CDR3 protein: CASSTDRGGWETQYF
CDR3 DNA: TGTGCCAGCAGTACAGACAGGGGAGGTTGGGAGACCCAGTACTTC

J gene: TRBJ1-4
clone size: -
V gene: TRBV19
D gene: TRBD1
CDR3 protein: CASSIDVTGARFF
CDR3 DNA: TGTGCCAGTAGTATAGACGTGACAGGGGCCCGGTTTTTT

J gene: TRBJ2-7
clone size: -
V gene: TRBV7-2
D gene: TRBD1
CDR3 protein: CASSRDSYSYEQYF
CDR3 DNA: TGTGCCAGCAGCCGGGACAGTTACTCCTACGAGCAGTACTTC

J gene: TRBJ1-4
clone size: -
V gene: TRBV2
D gene: TRBD1
CDR3 protein: CASRRGQGGYEKLFF
CDR3 DNA: TGTGCCAGCAGACGTGGACAGGGGGGGTATGAAAAACTGTTTTTT

J gene: TRBJ1-5
clone size: -
V gene: TRBV6-1
D gene: -
CDR3 protein: CASSGSGAINQPQHF
CDR3 DNA: TGTGCCAGCAGTGGCTCAGGGGCGATCAATCAGCCCCAGCATTTT

J gene: TRBJ1-2
clone size: once
V gene: TRBV6-1
D gene: TRBD1
CDR3 protein: CASTRQGNGYTF
CDR3 DNA: TGTGCCAGCACTCGACAGGGAAATGGCTACACCTTC

J gene: TRBJ2-5
clone size: -
V gene: TRBV4-3
D gene: TRBD2
CDR3 protein: CASSYQAVSSGGQETQYF
CDR3 DNA: TGCGCCAGCAGCTATCAAGCGGTCTCCTCGGGGGGCCAAGAGACCCAGTACTTC

J gene: TRBJ1-1
clone size: -
V gene: TRBV11-2
D gene: -
CDR3 protein: CASSPGAMEVPEAFF
CDR3 DNA: TGTGCCAGCAGCCCTGGGGCTATGGAGGTCCCAGAAGCTTTCTTT

J gene: TRBJ2-5
clone size: -
V gene: TRBV11-2
D gene: -
CDR3 protein: CASSPVGETQYF
CDR3 DNA: TGTGCCAGCAGCCCAGTCGGGGAGACCCAGTACTTC

J gene: TRBJ2-1
clone size: -
V gene: TRBV7-6
D gene: -
CDR3 protein: CASSVQGSVNEQFF
CDR3 DNA: TGTGCCAGCAGCGTACAGGGTTCTGTCAATGAGCAGTTCTTC

J gene: TRBJ2-7
clone size: -
V gene: TRBV2
D gene: -
CDR3 protein: CASSPPAHEQYF
CDR3 DNA: TGTGCCAGCAGTCCCCCGGCCCACGAGCAGTACTTC

J gene: TRBJ2-7
clone size: -
V gene: TRBV10-1
D gene: -
CDR3 protein: CASSGLAGDEQYF
CDR3 DNA: TGCGCCAGCAGTGGACTAGCAGGGGACGAGCAGTACTTC

J gene: TRBJ1-1
clone size: -
V gene: TRBV6-1
D gene: -
CDR3 protein: CASRDNTEAFF
CDR3 DNA: TGTGCCAGCAGGGATAACACTGAAGCTTTCTTT

J gene: TRBJ2-1
clone size: -
V gene: TRBV5-4
D gene: -
CDR3 protein: CASSLVSINEQFF
CDR3 DNA: TGTGCCAGCAGCTTGGTGTCTATTAATGAGCAGTTCTTC

J gene: TRBJ2-7
clone size: -
V gene: TRBV5-6
D gene: -
CDR3 protein: CASSLSDRRAYEQYF
CDR3 DNA: TGTGCCAGCAGCTTGTCGGACAGAAGGGCCTACGAGCAGTACTTC

J gene: TRBJ2-4
clone size: -
V gene: TRBV7-3
D gene: -
CDR3 protein: CASSDRPKNIQYF
CDR3 DNA: TGTGCCAGCAGCGATCGCCCCAAAAACATTCAGTACTTC

J gene: TRBJ2-1
clone size: -
V gene: TRBV5-4
D gene: -
CDR3 protein: CASSDIGGWEQFF
CDR3 DNA: TGTGCCAGCAGCGACATTGGGGGTTGGGAGCAGTTCTTC

J gene: TRBJ1-2
clone size: few
V gene: TRBV7-9
D gene: -
CDR3 protein: CASSGKGNRNGYTF
CDR3 DNA: TGTGCCAGCAGCGGCAAGGGGAATAGGAATGGCTACACCTTC

J gene: TRBJ2-7
clone size: -
V gene: TRBV5-4
D gene: -
CDR3 protein: CASSLEGGSSYEQYF
CDR3 DNA: TGTGCCAGCAGCTTGGAGGGAGGCAGCTCCTACGAGCAGTACTTC

J gene: TRBJ1-4
clone size: -
V gene: TRBV7-9
D gene: -
CDR3 protein: CASSLRDMDEKLFF
CDR3 DNA: TGTGCCAGCAGCTTACGGGACATGGATGAAAAACTGTTTTTT

J gene: TRBJ2-1
clone size: -
V gene: TRBV6-5
D gene: -
CDR3 protein: CASSNSGFYNEQFF
CDR3 DNA: TGTGCCAGCAGTAATAGCGGCTTCTACAATGAGCAGTTCTTC

J gene: TRBJ2-3
clone size: -
V gene: TRBV6-1
D gene: -
CDR3 protein: CASSAALGRGRSDTQYF
CDR3 DNA: TGTGCCAGCAGTGCTGCCCTGGGGCGGGGGCGATCAGATACGCAGTATTTT

J gene: TRBJ2-3
clone size: -
V gene: TRBV5-6
D gene: -
CDR3 protein: CASSLNRDRETDTQYF
CDR3 DNA: TGTGCCAGCAGCTTAAACAGGGATAGGGAAACAGATACGCAGTATTTT

J gene: TRBJ1-3
clone size: -
V gene: TRBV7-2
D gene: -
CDR3 protein: CASSSSDRSGNTIYF
CDR3 DNA: TGTGCCAGCAGCTCCAGCGACCGCTCTGGAAACACCATATATTTT

J gene: TRBJ2-7
clone size: -
V gene: TRBV10-3
D gene: -
CDR3 protein: CAISQGPTGREQYF
CDR3 DNA: TGTGCCATCAGTCAAGGCCCCACGGGCCGGGAGCAGTACTTC

J gene: TRBJ2-2
clone size: -
V gene: TRBV30
D gene: TRBD2
CDR3 protein: CAWRELAGVVTGELFF
CDR3 DNA: TGTGCCTGGAGGGAATTAGCGGGAGTAGTTACCGGGGAGCTGTTTTTT

J gene: TRBJ1-5
clone size: -
V gene: TRBV27
D gene: TRBD1
CDR3 protein: CASRRQGAGNQPQHF
CDR3 DNA: TGTGCCAGCAGGAGACAGGGGGCTGGCAATCAGCCCCAGCATTTT

J gene: TRBJ1-6
clone size: -
V gene: TRBV9
D gene: -
CDR3 protein: CASSVTDYNSPLHF
CDR3 DNA: TGTGCCAGCAGCGTTACAGACTATAATTCACCCCTCCACTTT

J gene: TRBJ1-4
clone size: -
V gene: TRBV9
D gene: -
CDR3 protein: CASSSNRAPYEKLFF
CDR3 DNA: TGTGCCAGCAGCTCAAACAGGGCGCCGTACGAAAAACTGTTTTTT

J gene: TRBJ2-3
clone size: -
V gene: TRBV10-3
D gene: -
CDR3 protein: CAISVSTSTDTQYF
CDR3 DNA: TGTGCCATCAGTGTCTCCACTAGCACAGATACGCAGTATTTT

J gene: TRBJ2-5
clone size: -
V gene: TRBV11-2
D gene: -
CDR3 protein: CASSLDGEGAETQYF
CDR3 DNA: TGTGCCAGCAGCTTAGATGGGGAGGGGGCGGAGACCCAGTACTTC

J gene: TRBJ2-5
clone size: -
V gene: TRBV5-1
D gene: -
CDR3 protein: CASSLEGIGTQYF
CDR3 DNA: TGCGCCAGCAGCTTGGAAGGCATCGGGACCCAGTACTTC

J gene: TRBJ2-1
clone size: -
V gene: TRBV6-4
D gene: TRBD2
CDR3 protein: CASSRSSGEYNEQFF
CDR3 DNA: TGTGCCAGCAGTCGTTCTAGCGGAGAGTACAATGAGCAGTTCTTC

J gene: TRBJ1-5
clone size: few
V gene: TRBV5-1
D gene: -
CDR3 protein: CASSSGTSSNQPQHF
CDR3 DNA: TGCGCCAGCAGCTCCGGGACTTCGAGCAATCAGCCCCAGCATTTT

J gene: TRBJ2-2
clone size: -
V gene: TRBV21-1
D gene: -
CDR3 protein: CASSQRELARRGLLNTGELFF
CDR3 DNA: TGTGCCAGCAGCCAAAGGGAACTAGCCCGAAGGGGCCTCCTCAACACCGGGGAGCTGTTTTTT

J gene: TRBJ2-7
clone size: -
V gene: TRBV6-5
D gene: TRBD1
CDR3 protein: CASSYRDRGLYEQYF
CDR3 DNA: TGTGCCAGCAGTTACCGGGACAGGGGGCTTTACGAGCAGTACTTC

J gene: TRBJ2-2
clone size: -
V gene: TRBV7-6
D gene: TRBD2
CDR3 protein: CASSLRTSVVSGELFF
CDR3 DNA: TGTGCCAGCAGCTTACGGACTAGCGTGGTTTCTGGGGAGCTGTTTTTT

J gene: TRBJ2-1
clone size: once
V gene: TRBV6-5
D gene: -
CDR3 protein: CASHRFGYNEQFF
CDR3 DNA: TGTGCCAGCCACCGGTTCGGGTACAATGAGCAGTTCTTC

J gene: TRBJ2-4
clone size: -
V gene: TRBV30
D gene: -
CDR3 protein: CAWGSLAKNIQYF
CDR3 DNA: TGTGCCTGGGGGAGCCTAGCCAAAAACATTCAGTACTTC